The 20 T cell receptor beta chains reported below all come from one sample, sequenced in a study of read filtering for tumor transcriptome and immune sequencing. From 400 to 450 ng of RNA, a library with molecular barcoded alpha/delta and beta/gamma adaptors was made. TCRdb re-called the reads with MiXCR, one entry per CDR3 protein. This table holds about 45,000 distinct CDR3 sequences, around 21% found once. The specimen sequenced was a population of CD138-negative cells sorted from bone marrow. These receptors came from a donor at least 40 years old with multiple myeloma.

This clonotype was counted only a few times. This sequence may be a read error, since a much larger clone differs from it by one base. The rearrangement joins TRBV5-1 to TRBJ2-1; 7 positions match TRBD2. J was trimmed by 9 bases and V by 4 bases; bases with no gene match: 16. Looked up from germline, CDR1 is SGHRS and CDR2 is YFSETQ. This CDR3 region has 16 residues. In DNA, the CDR3 is TGCGCCAGCAGCGACAGCCCTAACGGGGGGTCCGGTGAGCAGTTCTTC. It translates to CASSDSPNGGSGEQFF.

About this clonotype: A much larger clone is a single base away; this may be a read error. The rearrangement joins TRBV19 to TRBJ1-4; 9 nucleotides align to TRBD1. The CDR3 is made up of 14 amino acids. Germline assignment: CDR1 LNHDA and CDR2 SQIVND (reference sequence). CDR3 in DNA: TGTGCCAGTAGCTGGACAGGGGCAAATGAAAACCTGTTTTTT. This codes for CASSWTGANENLFF.

This clonotype was recorded at least ten times. V is TRBV29-1 and J is TRBJ2-1, with a tentative D call TRBD2 (5 bases). This CDR3 comprises 12 residues. V gave up 6 bases and J gave up 5 bases, with 11 bases separating them. CDR1 and CDR2 from the germline V gene are SQVTM and ANQGSEA. The CDR3 loop is CSVVPGNNEQFF. DNA of the CDR3: TGCAGCGTCGTGCCGGGGAACAATGAGCAGTTCTTC.

In its sample, this clonotype was seen many times. The J gene is TRBJ2-1, the V gene TRBV7-9, with 9 nucleotides matching TRBD2. The junction had 9 bases not matched to a gene; V was cut back by 5 bases and J by 4 bases. Germline values: CDR1 SEHNR, CDR2 FQNEAQ (reference sequence). This CDR3 is 16 amino acids long. CDR3 in DNA: TGTGCCAGCAGCCCAGCGCTAGCGGGAAGGTACAATGAGCAGTTCTTC. This translates into CASSPALAGRYNEQFF.

This clonotype was seen ten or more times. J is TRBJ1-1 and V is TRBV25-1, with D hard to call. V was cut by 4 bases and J by 6 bases, with 9 bases left in between. The length of the CDR3 is 12 residues. Per the germline V gene, CDR1 is MGHDK and CDR2 is SYGVNS. The CDR3 coding sequence is TGTGCCAGCAGTGCTACTTTGGCTGAAGCTTTCTTT. This translates into CASSATLAEAFF.

This clonotype was seen a handful of times. A read error is possible here, since a much larger clone lies one base away. The final CDR3 position lacks the conserved phenylalanine or tryptophan, pointing to a likely read error. This chain connects TRBV6-6 to TRBJ2-2; 14 nucleotides line up with TRBD2. With 9 bases clipped from V and 5 bases from J, the junction kept 8 bases outside the gene matches. Germline V gene data show CDR1 as MNHNY and CDR2 as SVGAGI (reference sequence). The CDR3 contains 16 residues. CDR3 sequence reads: CASSGTSGSSTGELFS. The CDR3 bases are TGTGCCAGTTCCGGGACTAGCGGGAGTTCGACCGGGGAGCTGTTTTCT.

This clonotype is deemed medium-sized. The J gene is TRBJ2-1, the V gene TRBV30; 8 nucleotides agree with TRBD2. There are 12 residues in the CDR3. Looked up from germline, CDR1 is GTSNPN and CDR2 is SVGIG (reference sequence). The junction had 4 bases not matched to a gene; V was cut back by 4 bases and J by 8 bases. CDR3 nucleotide sequence: TGTGCCTGGAATCGGGGGGGTTATGAGCAGTTCTTC. Protein product: CAWNRGGYEQFF.

As to this clonotype: With a much larger clone just one base away, this may be a read error. The CDR3 DNA reads TGTGCCAGCAGCTTAAGACCGGGAGGAGCCGCCTACGAGCAGTGCTTC. Translation: CASSLRPGGAAYEQCF. The V gene is TRBV7-2, the J gene TRBJ2-7; the match to TRBD2 covers 7 bases. The CDR3 totals 16 residues. Germline CDR1 and CDR2: SGHTA and FQGNSA.

Remarks on this clonotype: Relative to the germline gene, one junction end is altered; a read error may explain this. The chain couples TRBV25-1 to TRBJ1-4; 9 positions match TRBD1. The germline gives CDR1 MGHDK, CDR2 SYGVNS. CDR3 length: 15 amino acids. The CDR3 spells CASSDWGQGGGKLFF. CDR3 DNA: TGTGCCAGCAGTGATTGGGGACAGGGTGGAGGAAAACTGTTCTTT.

In its sample, this clonotype was seen many times. The chain has TRBV27 and TRBJ2-7; 9 nucleotides line up with TRBD2. Trimming removed 6 bases from V and 0 bases from J; junction bases left unmatched: 6. Germline values: CDR1 MNHEY, CDR2 SMNVEV (reference sequence). The CDR3 has 15 amino acids. DNA for the CDR3: TGTGCCAGCAGCCCAGGACTAGCGTTCTCCTACGAGCAGTACTTC. The encoded protein is CASSPGLAFSYEQYF.

This clonotype was recorded many times. The rearrangement joins TRBV28 to TRBJ2-7; 11 nucleotides match TRBD2. The V gene's germline CDR1 is MDHEN and CDR2 SYDVKM. Trimming cost V 6 bases and J 0 bases; bases outside gene matches: 4. The CDR3 has 15 amino acids. CDR3 protein: CASSPTSGSSYEQYF. In DNA form, the CDR3 reads TGTGCCAGCAGCCCAACTAGCGGGAGCTCCTACGAGCAGTACTTC.

Ten or more counts support this clonotype. V and J are TRBV28 and TRBJ2-7; D is uncertain. V was clipped by 5 bases and J by 5 bases, with 10 bases between them. The CDR3 contains 12 residues. The V gene's germline CDR1 is MDHEN and CDR2 SYDVKM. The CDR3 loop reads CASSLRANEQYF. DNA of the CDR3: TGTGCCAGCAGTCTTCGAGCTAACGAGCAGTACTTC.

As to this clonotype: A much larger clone differs by one base, so this may be a read error. This CDR3 is CASRRPAENTGELFF. The CDR3 coding sequence is TGTGCCAGCAGGAGACCAGCGGAGAACACCGGGGAGCTGTTTTTT. This chain joins TRBV12-3 or TRBV12-4 and TRBJ2-2; a possible D gene is TRBD2 (5 bases). The V end lost 6 bases, the J end lost 1 base, and 12 bases lay between the germline ends. The CDR3 consists of 15 residues.

As regards this clonotype: At one end, the junction sequence differs from germline, possibly due to a read error. V gene TRBV20-1 combines with J gene TRBJ1-1; 8 bases are shared with TRBD1. The germline V gene has CDR1 DFQATT and CDR2 SNEGSKA (reference sequence). CDR3 size: 12 residues. CDR3: CSARTGNTEASF. CDR3 nucleotides: TGCAGTGCCCGGACAGGGAACACTGAAGCTTCCTTT.

There are a few counts of this clonotype. An end of the junction does not agree with germline; a read error may underlie this. This chain connects TRBV20-1 to TRBJ2-5; 8 bases agree with TRBD2. The germline CDR1 and CDR2 sequences are DFQATT and SNEGSKA (reference sequence). The CDR3 is 13 amino acids. The DNA for the CDR3 is TGCAGTGCCGGTACTAGCGGCGGGGAGACCCAGTGCTTC. The encoded protein is CSAGTSGGETQCF.

This clonotype came up once. This could be a read error, since a much larger clone is one nucleotide away. This sequence joins TRBV5-4 and TRBJ2-1, with D tentatively TRBD1 or TRBD2 (5 bases each). Trimming shortened V by 3 bases and J by 2 bases, and 18 bases separated the two germline ends. The germline V gene encodes CDR1 SGHNT and CDR2 YYREEE (reference sequence). The CDR3 length is 17 residues. The CDR3 loop reads CASSSDSRGAAYNEQFF. CDR3 DNA sequence: TGTGCCAGCAGCTCGGATAGCCGGGGCGCCGCCTACAATGAGCAGTTCTTC.

Ten or more counts support this clonotype. CDR3 bases: TGTGCCAGCAGCTTAGAGCTTAGCGGGAGCTTTTATACGCAGTATTTT. Protein product: CASSLELSGSFYTQYF. The V call is TRBV7-8, the J call TRBJ2-3; 9 bases match TRBD2. Germline CDR1 and CDR2: SGHVS and FQNEAQ. The CDR3 loop spans 16 amino acids. V shed 1 base and J 7 bases; nucleotides not matched to a gene: 9.

This clonotype appeared many times. The rearrangement links TRBV27 to TRBJ2-1; unclear D gene. From germline, CDR1 is MNHEY and CDR2 SMNVEV (reference sequence). This CDR3 is 12 amino acids long. Trimming shortened V by 8 bases and J by 3 bases, and 8 bases separated the two germline ends. CDR3 nucleotides: TGTGCCAGCGGCCCCCTCTACAATGAGCAGTTCTTC. Encoded protein: CASGPLYNEQFF.

This clonotype was counted ten times or more. This chain's CDR3 is CSASDSYNEQFF. In DNA, the CDR3 is TGCAGTGCTAGTGATTCCTACAATGAGCAGTTCTTC. The V and J genes are TRBV20-1 and TRBJ2-1, with D unresolved. The V gene lost 3 bases and the J gene lost 1 base, with 4 bases spanning the gap. CDR3 length: 12 amino acids. Germline CDR1 DFQATT, CDR2 SNEGSKA (reference sequence).

This clonotype was counted many times. The chain carries TRBV20-1 and TRBJ2-5; TRBD2 matches at 12 bases. CDR3 size: 16 residues. CDR1 is DFQATT, CDR2 SNEGSKA, per germline (reference sequence). The trim removed 2 bases at V and 9 bases at J, leaving 13 bases unmatched. The CDR3 bases are TGCAGTGCTAGACCGGGACTAGCGGGCCCGGGGGGCCCCCAGTACTTC. This sequence encodes CSARPGLAGPGGPQYF.